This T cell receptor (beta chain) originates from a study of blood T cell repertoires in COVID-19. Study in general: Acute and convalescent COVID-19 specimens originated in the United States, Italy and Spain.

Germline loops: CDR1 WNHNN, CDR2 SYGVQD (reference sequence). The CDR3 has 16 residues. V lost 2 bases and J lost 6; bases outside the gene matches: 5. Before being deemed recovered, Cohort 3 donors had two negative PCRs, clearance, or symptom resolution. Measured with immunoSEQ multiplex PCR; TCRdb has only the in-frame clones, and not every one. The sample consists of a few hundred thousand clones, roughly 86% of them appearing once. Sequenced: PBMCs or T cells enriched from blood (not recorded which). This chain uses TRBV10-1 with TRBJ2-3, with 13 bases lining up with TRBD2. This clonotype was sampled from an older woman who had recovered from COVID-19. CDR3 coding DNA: TGCGCCAGCAGTGAGGGACTAGCGGGGGAAGGGGATACGCAGTATTTT. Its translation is CASSEGLAGEGDTQYF.